The 30 T cell receptor beta chains given below trace back to one sample, sequenced in a study of blood T cell repertoires in COVID-19. Measured with immunoSEQ multiplex PCR; TCRdb has only the in-frame clones, and not every one. The sample yields some 180,000 clones, around 81% seen once. Sequenced material: peripheral blood. The source is a man between 65 and 79 years old with active or convalescent COVID-19.

This sequence joins TRBV6-5 and TRBJ2-4; TRBD1 is a possible D gene (6 bases). Germline V gene lookup returns CDR1 MNHEY and CDR2 SVGAGI. Deletions cut 6 bases from V and 1 base from J, with 10 bases between. The CDR3 length is 14 residues. The CDR3 sequence: CASRNREAKNIQYF. For the CDR3, the DNA is TGTGCCAGCAGAAACAGGGAGGCCAAAAACATTCAGTACTTC.

The chain uses TRBV30 and TRBJ2-7; a weak D match, TRBD2 (6 bases). Trimming stripped 5 bases from V and 2 bases from J, with 13 bases between. The CDR3 runs to 13 residues. The germline CDR1 and CDR2 sequences are GTSNPN and SVGIG (reference sequence). The CDR3 here is CAWWGEPAYEQYF. In DNA, the CDR3 is TGTGCCTGGTGGGGGGAGCCCGCCTACGAGCAGTACTTC.

The chain couples TRBV6-2 or TRBV6-3 to TRBJ2-5; D call uncertain. Trimming removed 0 bases at V and 2 bases at J, with 7 bases between. This CDR3 spans 14 amino acids. Germline V CDR1 and CDR2: MNHEY, SVGEGT. CDR3 coding DNA: TGTGCCAGCAGTTACTCCGGGTTTCAAGAGACCCAGTACTTC. Encoded protein: CASSYSGFQETQYF.

The V and J genes are TRBV19 and TRBJ2-3; D is possibly TRBD1 (6 bases). This CDR3 comprises 18 residues. V lost 0 bases and J 2 bases, leaving 18 bases between the germline ends. In germline, CDR1 is LNHDA, CDR2 SQIVND (reference sequence). The CDR3 spells CASSIDLPGARSTDTQYF. The CDR3 region has the DNA TGTGCCAGTAGTATAGATCTACCAGGGGCAAGGTCCACAGATACGCAGTATTTT.

This rearrangement joins TRBV9 to TRBJ2-5; D gene ambiguous. The length of the CDR3 is 11 residues. In germline, CDR1 is SGDLS, CDR2 YYNGEE. V lost 4 bases, J lost 4 bases, and 5 bases lay in between. The CDR3 DNA sequence: TGTGCCAGCAGCACCGGAGAGACCCAGTACTTC. Amino acids: CASSTGETQYF. Full variable domain (missing parts from reference TRBV9 and TRBJ2-5): DSGVTQTPKHLITATGQRVTLRCSPRSGDLSVYWYQQSLDQGLQFLIQYYNGEERAKGNILERFSAQQFPDLHSELNLSSLELGDSALYFCASSTGETQYFGPGTRLLVL.

The chain uses TRBV5-1 and TRBJ1-4; TRBD1 matches at 7 bases. Germline trimming cut 0 bases from V and 8 bases from J; bases unmatched to any gene: 4. The CDR3 loop spans 14 amino acids. CDR1 and CDR2 (germline): SGHRS, YFSETQ. Written as DNA, the CDR3 is TGCGCCAGCAGCTTGGAGACAGGGCGAGAAAAACTGTTTTTT. Encoded protein: CASSLETGREKLFF.

The V gene is TRBV3-1 (or the pseudogene TRBV3-2), the J gene TRBJ1-4, with D tentatively TRBD1 (6 bases). Per the germline V gene, CDR1 is LGHDT and CDR2 is YNNKEL (reference sequence). V was clipped by 3 bases and J by 5 bases, with 13 bases between them. This CDR3 region has 15 residues. The CDR3 sequence is CASSQTGQPNEKLFF. Here the CDR3 DNA reads TGTGCCAGCAGCCAGACCGGACAGCCCAATGAAAAACTGTTTTTT.

Only one count was recorded for this clone. J is TRBJ2-4 and V is TRBV28; the match to TRBD1 covers 7 bases. V shed 2 bases, J shed 0 bases, and the junction held 7 bases outside the gene matches. The CDR3 runs 17 residues. Germline lookup yields CDR1 MDHEN and CDR2 SYDVKM. As DNA, the CDR3 is TGTGCCAGCAGTTTAAATCCGGGACAGCTAGCCAAAAACATTCAGTACTTC. It is translated as CASSLNPGQLAKNIQYF.

The V call is TRBV10-3, the J call TRBJ2-3, with 8 bases lining up with TRBD1. The CDR3 consists of 15 residues. Germline V gives CDR1 ENHRY, CDR2 SYGVKD. V lost 4 bases to trimming and J lost 5 bases; unmatched junction nucleotides: 8. The CDR3 coding sequence is TGTGCCATCAGTGGGCCGGGACAGGAGCTAGATACGCAGTATTTT. It specifies CAISGPGQELDTQYF.

V usage is TRBV21-1 and J usage is TRBJ2-7; the D segment call TRBD2 is taken from the table without a DNA check. TRBV21-1 corresponds to a pseudogene. The CDR3 is 13 amino acids. CDR3 DNA: TGTGCCAGCGAGAATTCCCCAGGCGGGGGCCAATACTTC. It translates to CASENSPGGGQYF.

The chain combines TRBV5-4 with TRBJ2-7; no reliable D call. In germline, CDR1 is SGHNT, CDR2 YYREEE (reference sequence). The CDR3 is 12 residues long. V was pared by 0 bases and J by 3 bases, with 4 bases between. CDR3 in DNA: TGTGCCAGCAGCTTGGACGGCTACGAGCAGTACTTC. Amino acid sequence: CASSLDGYEQYF.

This clone was observed a handful of times. The CDR3 coding sequence is TGTGCCAGCAGAGCCTTTACCTACGAGCAGTACTTC. Its translation: CASRAFTYEQYF. The chain couples TRBV28 to TRBJ2-7; D remains ambiguous. From germline, CDR1 is MDHEN and CDR2 SYDVKM. V was pared by 6 bases and J by 2 bases, with 8 bases between. There are 12 residues in the CDR3.

As for this clone: Different DNA sequences within this sample yield the same CDR3. The rearrangement links TRBV9 to TRBJ1-2, with D possibly TRBD1 on 5 matching bases. The CDR3 is 13 residues long. V was cut by 3 bases and J by 2 bases, with 8 bases left in between. The germline CDR1 and CDR2 sequences are SGDLS and YYNGEE. The CDR3 reads CASSDGGNYGYTF. CDR3 DNA sequence: TGTGCCAGCAGCGATGGGGGGAACTATGGCTACACCTTC.

The chain employs TRBV12-3 or TRBV12-4 and TRBJ2-1, with D uncertain. The CDR3 is made up of 13 amino acids. Trimming removed 1 base from V and 8 bases from J, with 9 bases in between. CDR3 in DNA: TGTGCCAGCAGTTTAGGATCGAGTCATGAGCAGTTCTTC. As protein: CASSLGSSHEQFF.

This clone appeared a few times. This rearrangement joins TRBV7-3 to TRBJ2-1, with 7 bases lining up with TRBD1. The CDR3 spans 15 residues. From germline, CDR1 is SGHTA and CDR2 FQGTGA. Trimming removed 5 bases from V and 7 bases from J; junction bases left unmatched: 11. The CDR3: CASSITGDGRNEQFF. CDR3 bases: TGTGCCAGCAGCATCACAGGGGATGGTCGGAATGAGCAGTTCTTC.

In this sample, this clone turned up a few times. The rearrangement joins TRBV7-2 to TRBJ1-6; no definite D call. The germline CDR1 and CDR2 sequences are SGHTA and FQGNSA. The length of the CDR3 is 14 residues. The V end lost 6 bases, the J end lost 7 bases, and 13 bases lay between the germline ends. The CDR3 region has the DNA TGTGCCAGCAGACACGGGCGGGAGAATTCACCCCTCCACTTT. Protein: CASRHGRENSPLHF.

This sequence joins TRBV27 and TRBJ2-5; TRBD2 matches at 7 bases. CDR3 size: 13 residues. V lost 6 bases and J lost 6; bases outside the gene matches: 7. The germline V gene encodes CDR1 MNHEY and CDR2 SMNVEV (reference sequence). CDR3 in amino acids: CASSSRGVQTQYF. The CDR3, as DNA: TGTGCCAGCAGCTCCCGGGGGGTCCAGACCCAGTACTTC.

The chain couples TRBV28 to TRBJ1-2; TRBD1 might be the D (5 bases). V shed 6 bases and J shed 0 bases, with 26 bases lying between them. The CDR3 covers 19 residues. Per germline, CDR1 MDHEN and CDR2 SYDVKM. The CDR3 region is CASSLLIGGANPPNYGYTF. The DNA for the CDR3 is TGTGCCAGCAGCCTTCTCATTGGCGGGGCAAACCCCCCTAACTATGGCTACACCTTC.

V usage is TRBV7-6 and J usage is TRBJ1-1; 7 bases fit TRBD1. The V segment lost 1 base and the J segment 4 bases; nucleotides outside the gene matches: 0. The CDR3 consists of 13 residues. In germline, CDR1 is SGHVS, CDR2 FNYEAQ. The CDR3: CASSLDRGTEAFF. The CDR3 coding sequence is TGTGCCAGCAGCTTAGACAGGGGCACTGAAGCTTTCTTT. The variable domain in full, completed from reference TRBV7-6 and TRBJ1-1, reads GAGVSQSPRYKVTKRGQDVALRCDPISGHVSLYWYRQALGQGPEFLTYFNYEAQQDKSGLPNDRFSAERPEGSISTLTIQRTEQRDSAMYRCASSLDRGTEAFFGQGTRLTVV.

This clone appeared once. This chain uses TRBV5-1 with TRBJ1-2; 10 positions agree with TRBD1. Trimming at V came to 0 bases and at J to 5 bases, leaving 7 bases not matched to a gene. CDR3 length: 16 residues. Germline V gene data show CDR1 as SGHRS and CDR2 as YFSETQ. The DNA of the CDR3 is TGCGCCAGCAGCTTGGATGGGACAGGGGTTCTATATGGCTACACCTTC. Residues: CASSLDGTGVLYGYTF.

The V gene is TRBV4-3, the J gene TRBJ2-7; 9 bases agree with TRBD2. Trimming cost V 0 bases and J 4 bases; bases outside gene matches: 4. The CDR3 length is 15 residues. In germline, CDR1 is LGHNA, CDR2 YSLEER. In DNA, the CDR3 is TGCGCCAGCAGCCAAGACCACGCGGGAGGGTACGAGCAGTACTTC. Its protein product is CASSQDHAGGYEQYF.

V gene TRBV28 combines with J gene TRBJ1-5; D remains unclear. CDR1 is MDHEN and CDR2 is SYDVKM in the germline V gene. The CDR3 loop spans 16 amino acids. The ends were cut back, 10 bases at V and 0 bases at J, with 19 bases in the middle. The CDR3 DNA reads TGTGCCATCGCTCACGAGGGCCCACTTAGCAATCAGCCCCAGCATTTT. It codes for CAIAHEGPLSNQPQHF.

This chain joins TRBV11-2 and TRBJ2-7, with D perhaps TRBD1 (5 bases). V was trimmed by 1 base and J by 6 bases, leaving 7 bases between them. Germline CDR1 and CDR2: SGHAT and FQNNGV. This CDR3 has 12 residues. CDR3 region: CASSLAGIEQYF. The CDR3 region has the DNA TGTGCCAGCAGCTTAGCAGGGATCGAGCAGTACTTC.

This clone showed up just once. J is TRBJ2-7 and V is TRBV27; no clear D. V lost 2 bases and J 2 bases, leaving 10 bases between the germline ends. The CDR3 runs to 14 residues. Germline CDR1 and CDR2: MNHEY and SMNVEV (reference sequence). The CDR3 coding sequence is TGTGCCAGCAGTTTAACCAGGCGCACCTACGAGCAGTACTTC. It encodes CASSLTRRTYEQYF.

V usage is TRBV3-1 (or the pseudogene TRBV3-2) and J usage is TRBJ1-1; 11 positions match TRBD1. V lost 1 base and J lost 5; bases outside the gene matches: 6. CDR1 and CDR2 from the germline V gene are LGHDT and YNNKEL (reference sequence). CDR3 size: 16 residues. CDR3 protein: CASSQGIGTGGTEAFF. The CDR3, as DNA: TGTGCCAGCAGCCAAGGGATCGGGACAGGGGGGACTGAAGCTTTCTTT.

This clone was seen only once. CDR3 DNA sequence: TGTGCCAGCAGCCCTAAGGGAGGGGGTCGAGGGACTGAAGCTTTCTTT. Amino acid sequence: CASSPKGGGRGTEAFF. The rearrangement uses TRBV3-1 (or the pseudogene TRBV3-2) and TRBJ1-1, with D possibly being TRBD1 (6 bases). The CDR3 is 16 amino acids. CDR1 is LGHDT, CDR2 YNNKEL, per germline (reference sequence). Trimming removed 4 bases at V and 5 bases at J, with 20 bases between.

This clone was picked up one time. V usage is TRBV9 and J usage is TRBJ1-6; tentatively, D is TRBD1 (5 bases). Germline V lookup: CDR1 SGDLS, CDR2 YYNGEE. The CDR3 runs to 17 residues. V was pared by 4 bases and J by 0 bases, with 14 bases between. The CDR3 loop reads CASSPAQGRSYNSPLHF. Written as DNA, the CDR3 is TGTGCCAGCAGCCCCGCCCAGGGCCGCTCCTATAATTCACCCCTCCACTTT.

The chain recombines TRBV14 with TRBJ1-6, with D unresolved. V was cut by 2 bases and J by 0 bases, with 11 bases left in between. Germline V gives CDR1 SGHDN, CDR2 FVKESK. This CDR3 comprises 17 residues. The CDR3 DNA follows: TGTGCCAGCAGCCAACTCGGGAAAAGCTCCTATAATTCACCCCTCCACTTT. This sequence encodes CASSQLGKSSYNSPLHF.

The V call is TRBV5-4, the J call TRBJ1-2; D unresolved. The germline V gene has CDR1 SGHNT and CDR2 YYREEE (reference sequence). Trimming removed 0 bases from V and 7 bases from J, with 13 bases in between. The CDR3 is made up of 14 amino acids. The chain's CDR3 is CASSLAGVVGGYTF. In nucleotides, the CDR3 is TGTGCCAGCAGCTTGGCCGGGGTAGTCGGTGGCTACACCTTC.

The gene calls are TRBV7-2 and TRBJ1-3; 7 bases fit TRBD1. Losses at the gene ends were 1 base for V and 8 bases for J; bases not matched to a gene: 5. The CDR3 totals 14 residues. Germline V gene lookup returns CDR1 SGHTA and CDR2 FQGNSA. The CDR3 DNA follows: TGTGCCAGCAGCTTAGGAGGGGGCTTGGACACCATATATTTT. Amino acid sequence: CASSLGGGLDTIYF.